Following are 5 T cell receptor beta chains from one sample sequenced in a study of T cell changes during pregnancy in multiple sclerosis. Generated by immunoSEQ multiplex PCR, the TCRdb table keeps only in-frame clones and is missing some. The data contain just under 65,000 clones, 80% to 95% of them seen just once; the ten biggest clones take up 3% to 4%. The sample in question was CD8+ T cells from peripheral blood mononuclear cells, obtained in the second trimester of pregnancy. The receptors stem from a female donor with multiple sclerosis, enrolled in a pregnancy study.

The chain has TRBV4-3 and TRBJ1-1; D may be TRBD1 (5 bases). The CDR3 runs 15 residues. The germline V gene has CDR1 LGHNA and CDR2 YSLEER. V lost 0 bases to trimming and J lost 1 base, with 9 bases between them. This chain's CDR3 is CASSQDGAENTEAFF. In DNA, the CDR3 is TGCGCCAGCAGCCAAGATGGGGCAGAGAACACTGAAGCTTTCTTT.

The V and J genes are TRBV19 and TRBJ2-7, with TRBD2 identical over 7 bases. The CDR3 covers 12 residues. After removal of 6 bases from V and 3 bases from J, the junction contained 2 bases not matched to a gene. Germline CDR1 and CDR2: LNHDA and SQIVND (reference sequence). DNA of the CDR3: TGTGCCAGTAGCGGGGGGAACTACGAGCAGTACTTC. Translation: CASSGGNYEQYF.

The rearrangement joins TRBV5-4 to TRBJ1-5; 7 bases fit TRBD1. The V segment lost 0 bases and the J segment 6 bases; nucleotides outside the gene matches: 6. This CDR3 has 15 residues. Germline V gene sequence: CDR1 SGHNT, CDR2 YYREEE (reference sequence). In DNA form, the CDR3 reads TGTGCCAGCAGCTTGGGAGGGGGCAAGGGTCAGCCCCAGCATTTT. As protein: CASSLGGGKGQPQHF.

V and J are TRBV4-3 and TRBJ2-1; 10 bases are shared with TRBD2. The J segment lost 4 bases and the V segment lost 0 bases, leaving 15 bases of the junction unmatched. This CDR3 has 20 residues. Germline V gene data show CDR1 as LGHNA and CDR2 as YSLEER. The CDR3 region has the DNA TGCGCCAGCAGCCAAGAGAACCGGCGGGCTAGCGGGAGAGCGTACAATGAGCAGTTCTTC. It encodes CASSQENRRASGRAYNEQFF.

The chain has TRBV5-1 and TRBJ1-1; D is unclear. This CDR3 spans 14 amino acids. Trimming removed 0 bases at V and 6 bases at J, with 12 bases between. The germline gives CDR1 SGHRS, CDR2 YFSETQ. CDR3 in DNA: TGCGCCAGCAGCTTGGAGGAGGGAGGGCCTGAAGCTTTCTTT. Its protein is CASSLEEGGPEAFF.